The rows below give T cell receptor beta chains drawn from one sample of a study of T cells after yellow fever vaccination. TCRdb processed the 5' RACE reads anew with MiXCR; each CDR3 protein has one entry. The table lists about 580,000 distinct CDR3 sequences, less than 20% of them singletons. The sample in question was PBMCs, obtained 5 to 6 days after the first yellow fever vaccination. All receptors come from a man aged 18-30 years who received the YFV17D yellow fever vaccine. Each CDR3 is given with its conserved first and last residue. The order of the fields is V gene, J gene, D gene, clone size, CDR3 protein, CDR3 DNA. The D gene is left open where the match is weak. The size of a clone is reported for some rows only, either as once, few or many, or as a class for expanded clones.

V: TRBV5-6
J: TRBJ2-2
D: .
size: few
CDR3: CASSLQVGYTGELFF
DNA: TGTGCCAGCAGCTTGCAGGTGGGGTACACCGGGGAGCTGTTTTTT

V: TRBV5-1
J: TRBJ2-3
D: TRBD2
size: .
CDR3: CASSLALGLAGDTDTQYF
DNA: TGCGCCAGCAGCTTGGCCTTAGGACTAGCGGGTGATACAGATACGCAGTATTTT

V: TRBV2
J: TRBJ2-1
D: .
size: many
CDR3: CASRPGSSWGNEQFF
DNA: TGTGCCAGCAGGCCTGGGTCCTCCTGGGGCAATGAGCAGTTCTTC

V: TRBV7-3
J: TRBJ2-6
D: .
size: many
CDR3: CASALAGANVLTF
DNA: TGTGCCAGTGCGTTGGCGGGGGCCAACGTCCTGACTTTC

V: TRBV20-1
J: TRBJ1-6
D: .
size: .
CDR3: CSAIYGSSPLHF
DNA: TGCAGTGCTATTTACGGAAGTTCACCCCTCCACTTT

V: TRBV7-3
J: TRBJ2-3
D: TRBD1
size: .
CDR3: CASSPYGQGSFGDTQYF
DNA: TGTGCCAGCAGCCCCTACGGACAGGGGTCTTTTGGAGATACGCAGTATTTT

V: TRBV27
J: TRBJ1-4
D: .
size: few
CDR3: CASSSLFRMNEKLFF
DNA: TGTGCCAGCAGTTCGCTCTTCCGGATGAATGAAAAACTGTTTTTT

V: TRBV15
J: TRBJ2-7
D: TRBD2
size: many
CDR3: CATSRELAGGKQYEQYF
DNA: TGTGCCACCAGCAGAGAACTAGCGGGGGGAAAACAGTACGAGCAGTACTTC

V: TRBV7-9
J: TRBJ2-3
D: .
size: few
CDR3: CASSLGSGRTDTQYF
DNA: TGTGCCAGCAGCTTAGGGTCGGGCCGCACAGATACGCAGTATTTT

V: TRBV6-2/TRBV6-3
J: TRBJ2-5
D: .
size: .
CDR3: CATISYPGRGETQYF
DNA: TGTGCCACCATCAGTTATCCGGGGAGAGGAGAGACCCAGTACTTC

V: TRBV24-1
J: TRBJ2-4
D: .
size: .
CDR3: CATSVGNIQYF
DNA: TGTGCCACCAGTGTTGGTAACATTCAGTACTTC

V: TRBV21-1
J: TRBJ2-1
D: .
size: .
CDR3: CASSKVRLPEQFF
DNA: TGTGCCAGCAGCAAAGTGCGTTTGCCTGAGCAGTTCTTC

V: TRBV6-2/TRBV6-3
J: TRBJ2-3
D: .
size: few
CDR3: CAGGDTGLDTQYF
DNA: TGTGCCGGAGGGGATACAGGGCTTGATACGCAGTATTTT

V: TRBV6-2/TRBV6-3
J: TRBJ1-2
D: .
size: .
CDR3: CAIPQGNGYTF
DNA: TGTGCCATACCACAGGGAAACGGCTACACCTTC

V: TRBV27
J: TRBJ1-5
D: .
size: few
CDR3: CASRGYRGNQPQHF
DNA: TGTGCCAGCAGGGGTTATAGGGGCAATCAGCCCCAGCATTTT

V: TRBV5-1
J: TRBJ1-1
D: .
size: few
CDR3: CASSFAAGTQINTEAFF
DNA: TGCGCCAGCAGCTTTGCCGCCGGGACTCAAATAAACACTGAAGCTTTCTTT

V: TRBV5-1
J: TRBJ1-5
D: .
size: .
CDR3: CAREQTESSNQPQHF
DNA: TGCGCCAGAGAACAGACGGAGTCTAGCAATCAGCCCCAGCATTTT

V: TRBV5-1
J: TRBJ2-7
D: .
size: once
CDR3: CASSGGGVWSYEQYF
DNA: TGCGCCAGCAGCGGCGGTGGGGTTTGGTCCTACGAGCAGTACTTC

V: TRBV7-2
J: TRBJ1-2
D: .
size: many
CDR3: CASSSGTNYGYTF
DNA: TGTGCCAGCAGTAGTGGGACTAACTATGGCTACACCTTC

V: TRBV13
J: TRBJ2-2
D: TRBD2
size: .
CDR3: CASSPGPRRGENTGELFF
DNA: TGTGCCAGCAGCCCAGGGCCCCGGCGGGGGGAAAACACCGGGGAGCTGTTTTTT

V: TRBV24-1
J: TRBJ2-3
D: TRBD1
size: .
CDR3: CATSDFGTGGGDTQYF
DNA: TGTGCCACCAGTGACTTTGGGACAGGTGGAGGAGATACGCAGTATTTT

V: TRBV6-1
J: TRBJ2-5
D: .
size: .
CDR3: CASSRYAMRETQYF
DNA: TGTGCCAGCAGTCGTTACGCGATGCGGGAGACCCAGTACTTC

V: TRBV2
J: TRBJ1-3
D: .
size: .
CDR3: CASRSGGVGNTIYF
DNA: TGTGCCAGCAGGTCCGGGGGCGTTGGAAACACCATATATTTT

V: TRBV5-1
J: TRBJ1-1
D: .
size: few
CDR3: CASSLAAGGRSTEAFF
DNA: TGCGCCAGCAGCTTGGCAGCAGGAGGGCGAAGCACTGAAGCTTTCTTT

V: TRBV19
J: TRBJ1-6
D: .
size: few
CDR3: CASSMENSPLHF
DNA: TGTGCCAGTAGTATGGAGAATTCACCCCTCCACTTT

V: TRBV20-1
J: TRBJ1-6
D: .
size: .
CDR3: CSARGTNNSPLHF
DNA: TGCAGTGCTAGGGGCACTAATAATTCACCCCTCCACTTT

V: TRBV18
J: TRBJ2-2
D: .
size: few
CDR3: CASSPEGTRTGELFF
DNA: TGTGCCAGCTCACCCGAGGGGACTCGCACCGGGGAGCTGTTTTTT

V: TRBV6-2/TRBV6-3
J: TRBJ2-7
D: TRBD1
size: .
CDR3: CASRGTADEQYF
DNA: TGTGCCAGCAGGGGGACAGCGGACGAGCAGTACTTC

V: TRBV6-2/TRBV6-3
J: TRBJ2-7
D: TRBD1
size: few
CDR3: CASRGTGGNEQYF
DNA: TGTGCCAGCAGGGGGACAGGGGGGAACGAGCAGTACTTC

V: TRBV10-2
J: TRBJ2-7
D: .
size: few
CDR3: CASSDGYEQYF
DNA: TGCGCCAGCAGTGACGGCTACGAGCAGTACTTC

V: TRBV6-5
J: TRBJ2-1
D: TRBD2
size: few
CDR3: CASSYSMIGGTYNEQFF
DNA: TGTGCCAGCAGTTACTCGATGATCGGGGGGACCTACAATGAGCAGTTCTTC

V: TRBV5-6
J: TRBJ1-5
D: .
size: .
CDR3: CASSFARAQPQHF
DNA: TGTGCCAGCAGCTTTGCCAGGGCACAGCCCCAGCATTTT

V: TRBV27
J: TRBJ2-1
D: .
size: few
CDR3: CASSLPRHLALFF
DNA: TGTGCCAGCAGTTTACCCCGACATCTGGCCCTGTTCTTC

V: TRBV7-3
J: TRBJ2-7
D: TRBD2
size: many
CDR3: CASSLMGGTYEQYF
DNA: TGTGCCAGCAGCTTAATGGGGGGGACCTACGAGCAGTACTTC

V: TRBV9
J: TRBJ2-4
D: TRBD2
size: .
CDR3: CASSERGGNIQYF
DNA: TGTGCCAGCAGCGAGCGGGGGGGTAACATTCAGTACTTC

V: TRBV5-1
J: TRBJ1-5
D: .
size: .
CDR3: CASSSGTPNQPQHF
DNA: TGCGCCAGCAGCTCCGGGACACCGAATCAGCCCCAGCATTTT

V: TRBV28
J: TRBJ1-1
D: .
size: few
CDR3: CASRGTAGTEAFF
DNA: TGTGCCAGCAGGGGGACTGCTGGGACTGAAGCTTTCTTT

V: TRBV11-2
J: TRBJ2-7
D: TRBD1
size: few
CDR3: CASSVRDRSSYEQYF
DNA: TGTGCCAGCAGCGTCCGGGACAGATCATCCTACGAGCAGTACTTC

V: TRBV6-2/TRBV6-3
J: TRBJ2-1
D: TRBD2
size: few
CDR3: CASSSPVAGGDYNEQFF
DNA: TGTGCCAGCAGTTCCCCCGTAGCGGGGGGAGACTACAATGAGCAGTTCTTC

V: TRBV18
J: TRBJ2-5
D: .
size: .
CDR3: CASSSNRGYETQYF
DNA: TGTGCCAGCTCCTCCAATCGGGGTTACGAGACCCAGTACTTC

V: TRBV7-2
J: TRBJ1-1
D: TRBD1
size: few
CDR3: CASSRLVPGGNTEAFF
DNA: TGTGCCAGCAGCCGGTTGGTCCCAGGGGGTAACACTGAAGCTTTCTTT

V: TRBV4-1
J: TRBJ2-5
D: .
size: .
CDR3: CASSQAPGQETQYF
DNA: TGCGCCAGCAGCCAAGCCCCCGGTCAAGAGACCCAGTACTTC

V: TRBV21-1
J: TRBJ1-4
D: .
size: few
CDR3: CASSKADRSNEKLFF
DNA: TGTGCCAGCAGCAAAGCGGACAGAAGTAATGAAAAACTGTTTTTT

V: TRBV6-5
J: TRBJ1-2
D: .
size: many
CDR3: CASSSTTRGYTF
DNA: TGTGCCAGCAGCTCAACGACCCGTGGCTACACCTTC

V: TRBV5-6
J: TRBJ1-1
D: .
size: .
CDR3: CASREKGLRMNTEAFF
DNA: TGTGCCAGCAGGGAAAAGGGACTTCGGATGAACACTGAAGCTTTCTTT

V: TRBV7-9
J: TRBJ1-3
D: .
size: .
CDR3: CASSRGTGPPGNTIYF
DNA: TGTGCCAGCAGTCGAGGAACAGGGCCACCTGGAAACACCATATATTTT

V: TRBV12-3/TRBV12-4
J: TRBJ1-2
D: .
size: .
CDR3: CASRFRHPGGGYTF
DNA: TGTGCCAGCAGGTTTAGACACCCTGGAGGGGGCTACACCTTC

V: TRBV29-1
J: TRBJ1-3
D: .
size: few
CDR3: CSTTLGNTIYF
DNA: TGCAGCACTACCTTGGGGAACACCATATATTTT

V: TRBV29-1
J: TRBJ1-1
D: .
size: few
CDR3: CSVEAQGSGTEAFF
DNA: TGCAGCGTTGAAGCACAAGGGTCAGGCACTGAAGCTTTCTTT

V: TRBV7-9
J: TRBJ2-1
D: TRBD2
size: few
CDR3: CASSFGGTGEQFF
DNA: TGTGCCAGCAGCTTCGGGGGGACCGGTGAGCAGTTCTTC

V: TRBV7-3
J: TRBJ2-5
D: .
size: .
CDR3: CASSLLHRETQYF
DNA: TGTGCCAGCAGCTTACTTCATCGGGAGACCCAGTACTTC

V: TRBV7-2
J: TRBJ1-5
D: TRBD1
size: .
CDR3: CASSSVVIQGNQPQHF
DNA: TGTGCCAGCAGCTCGGTGGTGATACAGGGGAATCAGCCCCAGCATTTT

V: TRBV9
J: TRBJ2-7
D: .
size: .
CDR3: CASSPGGPTYEQYF
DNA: TGTGCCAGCAGCCCAGGCGGGCCAACCTACGAGCAGTACTTC

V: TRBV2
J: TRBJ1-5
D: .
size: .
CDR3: CASSVRIVAAPQHF
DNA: TGTGCCAGCAGTGTAAGAATTGTGGCGGCGCCCCAGCATTTT

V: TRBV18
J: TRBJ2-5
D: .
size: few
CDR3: CASSPPGAMETQYF
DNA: TGTGCCAGCTCACCCCCAGGAGCGATGGAGACCCAGTACTTC

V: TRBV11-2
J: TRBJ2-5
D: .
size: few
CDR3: CASSPDGFETQYF
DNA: TGTGCCAGCAGCCCCGACGGGTTTGAGACCCAGTACTTC

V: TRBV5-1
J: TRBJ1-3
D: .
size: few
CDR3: CASTADSGNTIYF
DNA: TGCGCCAGCACGGCCGACTCTGGAAACACCATATATTTT

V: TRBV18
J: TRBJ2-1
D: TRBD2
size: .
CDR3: CASSQTSGGAKNEQFF
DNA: TGTGCCAGCTCACAGACTAGCGGGGGGGCCAAGAATGAGCAGTTCTTC

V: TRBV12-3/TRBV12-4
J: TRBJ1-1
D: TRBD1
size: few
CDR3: CASRIQGTANTEAFF
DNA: TGTGCCAGCAGGATACAGGGGACCGCGAACACTGAAGCTTTCTTT